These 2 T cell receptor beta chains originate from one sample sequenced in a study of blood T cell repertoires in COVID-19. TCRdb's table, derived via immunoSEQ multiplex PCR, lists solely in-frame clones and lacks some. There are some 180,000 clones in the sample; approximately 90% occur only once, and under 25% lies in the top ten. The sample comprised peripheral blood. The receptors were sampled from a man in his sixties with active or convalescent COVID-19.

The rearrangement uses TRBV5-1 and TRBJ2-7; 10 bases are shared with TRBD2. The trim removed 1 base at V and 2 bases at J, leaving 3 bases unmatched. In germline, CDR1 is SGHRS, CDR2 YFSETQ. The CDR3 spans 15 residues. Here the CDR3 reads CASSLSGGDPYEQYF. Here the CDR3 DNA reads TGCGCCAGCAGCTTGAGCGGGGGGGATCCCTACGAGCAGTACTTC.

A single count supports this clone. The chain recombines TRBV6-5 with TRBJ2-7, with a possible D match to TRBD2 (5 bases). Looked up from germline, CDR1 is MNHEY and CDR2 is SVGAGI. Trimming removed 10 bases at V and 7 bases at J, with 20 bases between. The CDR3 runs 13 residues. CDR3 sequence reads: CATNPGNLGEQYF. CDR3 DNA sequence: TGTGCCACCAACCCGGGGAATCTTGGAGAGCAGTACTTC.